This T cell receptor (beta chain) was identified during a study of cytomegalovirus exposure and HLA in healthy donors. With 8 bases removed from V and 8 bases from J, the gap between germline ends came to 12 bases. CDR1 and CDR2 from the germline V gene are SGHTA and FQGNSA. The CDR3 spans 11 residues. 60 Vbeta and 13 Jbeta primers were used in PCR. Profiled with immunoSEQ multiplex PCR; TCRdb holds only in-frame clones, not every one. The data show roughly 95,000 clones, more than 75% seen once. This TCR came from a man aged 30-40 years in good health and CMV-seropositive. This chain uses TRBV7-2 with TRBJ1-2; no reliable D call. The source material was PBMCs. DNA for the CDR3: TGTGCCAGCCAGTTACTGGGCGGCTACACCTTC. Protein: CASQLLGGYTF.